What follows are 8 T cell receptor beta chains derived from one specimen sequenced in a study of cytomegalovirus exposure and HLA in healthy donors. Primers included in the PCR were 60 Vbeta and 13 Jbeta primers. Data came from immunoSEQ multiplex PCR; TCRdb stores just in-frame clones and leaves some out. The sample consists of 95,000 to 150,000 clones, 60% to 75% of them appearing once. The sequenced sample was PBMCs. Receptor source: a woman in her 40s in good health and CMV-seropositive.

The V gene is TRBV5-1, the J gene TRBJ2-1; the match to TRBD2 covers 10 bases. In germline, CDR1 is SGHRS, CDR2 YFSETQ. CDR3 length: 17 residues. After removal of 0 bases from V and 0 bases from J, the junction contained 3 bases not matched to a gene. CDR3 bases: TGCGCCAGCAGCTTGGCTAGCGGGGGCCCCTCCTACAATGAGCAGTTCTTC. Its translation: CASSLASGGPSYNEQFF.

The chain carries TRBV5-1 and TRBJ2-7; no definite D call. Trimming took off 0 bases at V and 4 bases at J, with 8 bases between the two ends. The CDR3 is made up of 13 amino acids. Germline CDR1 and CDR2: SGHRS and YFSETQ. The CDR3 spells CASSLGEVYEQYF. DNA for the CDR3: TGCGCCAGCAGCTTGGGAGAGGTTTACGAGCAGTACTTC.

This clone was seen a few times. V gene TRBV9 combines with J gene TRBJ2-2; perhaps TRBD1 as D (6 bases). In germline, CDR1 is SGDLS, CDR2 YYNGEE. CDR3 length: 15 residues. V lost 3 bases, J lost 1 base, and 10 bases lay in between. The CDR3 region is CASSATQGNTGELFF. The CDR3 region has the DNA TGTGCCAGCAGCGCTACACAGGGGAACACCGGGGAGCTGTTTTTT.

This clone was observed once. The CDR3 bases are TGTGCCTGGAGCTCGGGACAGGGAGAAGAAAAACTGTTTTTT. Translating gives CAWSSGQGEEKLFF. V gene TRBV30 combines with J gene TRBJ1-4; 9 bases map to TRBD1. CDR1 GTSNPN and CDR2 SVGIG come from the germline V gene (reference sequence). The CDR3 is 14 residues long. V trimming: 3 bases; J trimming: 8 bases; junction bases outside the gene matches: 7.

This chain links TRBV29-1 with TRBJ2-7; 9 bases map to TRBD1. CDR1 and CDR2 (germline): SQVTM, ANQGSEA. The CDR3 is made up of 13 amino acids. The junction had 4 bases not matched to a gene; V was cut back by 7 bases and J by 0 bases. CDR3 nucleotide sequence: TGCAGCGCCGGGGACAGGGCCTCCTACGAGCAGTACTTC. This gives the protein CSAGDRASYEQYF.

The chain carries TRBV7-2 and TRBJ1-5, with D uncertain. Germline V CDR1 and CDR2: SGHTA, FQGNSA. V was clipped by 2 bases and J by 5 bases, with 7 bases between them. This CDR3 is built from 13 residues. The CDR3 nucleotides read TGTGCCAGCAGCTTATCAAGAGATCAGCCCCAGCATTTT. It is translated as CASSLSRDQPQHF.

The J gene is TRBJ2-6, the V gene TRBV5-1; D not certain. The CDR3 is 18 residues long. Germline CDR1 and CDR2: SGHRS and YFSETQ. V lost 0 bases, J lost 0 bases, and 13 bases lay in between. The CDR3: CASSLDSPGTSGANVLTF. The CDR3 DNA reads TGCGCCAGCAGCTTGGATTCACCGGGTACCTCTGGGGCCAACGTCCTGACTTTC.

V gene TRBV5-1 combines with J gene TRBJ2-1, with 11 bases fitting TRBD2. Germline values: CDR1 SGHRS, CDR2 YFSETQ. V shed 4 bases and J 14 bases; nucleotides not matched to a gene: 11. This CDR3 spans 14 amino acids. DNA of the CDR3: TGCGCCAGCAGCCCTCAAACTAGCGGGAGTTTGGAGTTCTTC. Protein: CASSPQTSGSLEFF.